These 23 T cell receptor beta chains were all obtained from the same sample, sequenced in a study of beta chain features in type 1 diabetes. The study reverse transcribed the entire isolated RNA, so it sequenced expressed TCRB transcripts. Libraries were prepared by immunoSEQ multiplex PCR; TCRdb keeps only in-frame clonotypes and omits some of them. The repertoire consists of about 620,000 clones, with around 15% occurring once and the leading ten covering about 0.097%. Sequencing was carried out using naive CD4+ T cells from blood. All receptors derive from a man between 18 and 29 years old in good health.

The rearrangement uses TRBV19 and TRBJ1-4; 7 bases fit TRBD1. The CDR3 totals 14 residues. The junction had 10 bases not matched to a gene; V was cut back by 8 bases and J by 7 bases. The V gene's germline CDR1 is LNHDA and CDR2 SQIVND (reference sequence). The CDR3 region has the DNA TGTGCCAGTGGCTCGACAGGGAGAGGTGAAAAACTGTTTTTT. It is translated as CASGSTGRGEKLFF.

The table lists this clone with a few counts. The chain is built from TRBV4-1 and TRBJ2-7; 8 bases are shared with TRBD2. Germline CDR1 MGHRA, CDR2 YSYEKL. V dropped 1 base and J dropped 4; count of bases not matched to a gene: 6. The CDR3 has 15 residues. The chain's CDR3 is CASSQVTSGVYEQYF. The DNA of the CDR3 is TGCGCCAGCAGCCAAGTCACTAGCGGTGTATACGAGCAGTACTTC.

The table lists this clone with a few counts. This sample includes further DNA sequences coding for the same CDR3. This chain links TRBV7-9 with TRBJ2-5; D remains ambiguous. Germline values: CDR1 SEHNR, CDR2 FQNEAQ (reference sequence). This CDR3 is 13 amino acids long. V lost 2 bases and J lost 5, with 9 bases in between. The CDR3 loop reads CASSLWGSETQYF. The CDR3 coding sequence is TGTGCCAGCAGCTTATGGGGTTCGGAGACCCAGTACTTC. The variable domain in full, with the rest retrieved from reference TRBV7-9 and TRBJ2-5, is DTGVSQNPRHKITKRGQNVTFRCDPISEHNRLYWYRQTLGQGPEFLTYFQNEAQLEKSRLLSDRFSAERPKGSFSTLEIQRTEQGDSAMYLCASSLWGSETQYFGPGTRLLVL.

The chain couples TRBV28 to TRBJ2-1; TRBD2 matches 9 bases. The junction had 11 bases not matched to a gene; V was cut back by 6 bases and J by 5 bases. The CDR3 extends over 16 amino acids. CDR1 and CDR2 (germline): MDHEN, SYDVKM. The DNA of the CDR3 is TGTGCCAGCAGACCACCGGGACTAGCAACACACAATGAGCAGTTCTTC. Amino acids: CASRPPGLATHNEQFF.

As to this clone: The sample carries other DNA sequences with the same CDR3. CDR3 sequence (DNA): TGTGCCAGCAGGTCTGGGACGGGCAATCAGCCCCAGCATTTT. This sequence encodes CASRSGTGNQPQHF. The rearrangement joins TRBV28 to TRBJ1-5; D may be TRBD1 (5 bases). CDR1 is MDHEN, CDR2 SYDVKM, per germline. Trimming removed 6 bases at V and 2 bases at J, with 11 bases between. The CDR3 contains 14 residues.

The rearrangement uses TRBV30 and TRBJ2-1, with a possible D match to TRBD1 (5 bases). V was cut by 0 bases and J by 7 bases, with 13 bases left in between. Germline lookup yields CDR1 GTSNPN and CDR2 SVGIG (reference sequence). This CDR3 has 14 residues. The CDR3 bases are TGTGCCTGGAGTGTATGGGGCTTGAGGAATGAGCAGTTCTTC. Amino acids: CAWSVWGLRNEQFF.

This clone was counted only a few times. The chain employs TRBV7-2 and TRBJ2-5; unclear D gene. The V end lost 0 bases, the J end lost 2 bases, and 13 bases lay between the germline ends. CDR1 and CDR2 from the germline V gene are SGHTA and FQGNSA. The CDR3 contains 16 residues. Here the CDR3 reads CASSLARLDGQETQYF. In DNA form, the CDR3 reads TGTGCCAGCAGCTTAGCCCGGCTAGATGGGCAAGAGACCCAGTACTTC.

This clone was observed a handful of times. The chain's CDR3 is CASSPRDANTGELFF. The CDR3 DNA is TGTGCCAGCTCACCGAGGGACGCGAACACCGGGGAGCTGTTTTTT. The V call is TRBV18, the J call TRBJ2-2; perhaps D is TRBD1 or TRBD2 (5 bases each). V was pared by 3 bases and J by 0 bases, with 8 bases between. There are 15 residues in the CDR3. CDR1 and CDR2 from the germline V gene are KGHSH and LQKENI. The variable domain in full, completed from reference TRBV18 and TRBJ2-2, reads NAGVMQNPRHLVRRRGQEARLRCSPMKGHSHVYWYRQLPEEGLKFMVYLQKENIIDESGMPKERFSAEFPKEGPSILRIQQVVRGDSAAYFCASSPRDANTGELFFGEGSRLTVL.

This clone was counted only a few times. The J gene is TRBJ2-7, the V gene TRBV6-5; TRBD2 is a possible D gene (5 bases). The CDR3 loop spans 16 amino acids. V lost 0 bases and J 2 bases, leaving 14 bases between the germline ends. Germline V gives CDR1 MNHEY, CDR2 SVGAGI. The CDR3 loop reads CASSYSTGSFTYEQYF. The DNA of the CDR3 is TGTGCCAGCAGTTACTCGACGGGATCCTTTACCTACGAGCAGTACTTC.

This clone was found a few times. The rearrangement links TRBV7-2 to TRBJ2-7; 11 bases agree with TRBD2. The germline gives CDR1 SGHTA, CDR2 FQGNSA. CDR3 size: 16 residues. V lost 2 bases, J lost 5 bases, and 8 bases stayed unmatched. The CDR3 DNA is TGTGCCAGCAGCTTACGCACGGGACTAGCGGACCACGAGCAGTACTTC. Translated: CASSLRTGLADHEQYF.

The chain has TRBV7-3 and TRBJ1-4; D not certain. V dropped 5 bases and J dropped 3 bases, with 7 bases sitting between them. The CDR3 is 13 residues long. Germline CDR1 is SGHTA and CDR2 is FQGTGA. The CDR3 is CASSPGANEKLFF. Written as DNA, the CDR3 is TGTGCCAGCAGCCCTGGGGCTAATGAAAAACTGTTTTTT.

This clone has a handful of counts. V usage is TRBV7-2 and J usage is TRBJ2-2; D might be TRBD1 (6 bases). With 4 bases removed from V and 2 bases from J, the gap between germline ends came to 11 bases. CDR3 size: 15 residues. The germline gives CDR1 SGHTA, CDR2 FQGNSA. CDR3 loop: CASSSRDTNTGELFF. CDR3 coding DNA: TGTGCCAGCAGCTCCCGGGACACTAACACCGGGGAGCTGTTTTTT.

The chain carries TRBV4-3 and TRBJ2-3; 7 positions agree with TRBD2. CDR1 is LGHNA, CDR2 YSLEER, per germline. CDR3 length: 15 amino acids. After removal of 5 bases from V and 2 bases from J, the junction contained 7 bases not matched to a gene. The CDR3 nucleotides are TGCGCCAGCAGCAGACAGACTAGCTACACAGATACGCAGTATTTT. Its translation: CASSRQTSYTDTQYF.

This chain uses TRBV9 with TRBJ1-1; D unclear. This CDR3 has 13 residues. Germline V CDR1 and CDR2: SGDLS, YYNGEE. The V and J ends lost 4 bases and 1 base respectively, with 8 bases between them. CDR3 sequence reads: CASSSPSNTEAFF. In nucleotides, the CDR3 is TGTGCCAGCAGCTCCCCTTCGAACACTGAAGCTTTCTTT.

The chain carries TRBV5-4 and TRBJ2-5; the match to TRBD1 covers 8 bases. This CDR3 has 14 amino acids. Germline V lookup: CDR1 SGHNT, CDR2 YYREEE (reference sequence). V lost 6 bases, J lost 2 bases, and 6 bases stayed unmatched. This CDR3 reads CASNPGDRQETQYF. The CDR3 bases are TGTGCCAGCAACCCCGGGGACAGGCAAGAGACCCAGTACTTC.

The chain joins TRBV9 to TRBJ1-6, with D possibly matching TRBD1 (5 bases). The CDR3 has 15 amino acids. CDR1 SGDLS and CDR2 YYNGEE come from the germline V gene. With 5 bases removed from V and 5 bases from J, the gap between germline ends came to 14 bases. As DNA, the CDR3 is TGTGCCAGCAGAGTGGACACGCATCATAATTCACCCCTCCACTTT. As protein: CASRVDTHHNSPLHF. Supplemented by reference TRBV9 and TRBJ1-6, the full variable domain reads DSGVTQTPKHLITATGQRVTLRCSPRSGDLSVYWYQQSLDQGLQFLIQYYNGEERAKGNILERFSAQQFPDLHSELNLSSLELGDSALYFCASRVDTHHNSPLHFGNGTRLTVT.

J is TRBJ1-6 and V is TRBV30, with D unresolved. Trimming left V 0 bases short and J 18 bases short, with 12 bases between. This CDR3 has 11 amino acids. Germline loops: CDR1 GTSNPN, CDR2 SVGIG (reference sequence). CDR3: CAWSVKRTHHF. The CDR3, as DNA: TGTGCCTGGAGTGTAAAACGAACCCACCACTTT. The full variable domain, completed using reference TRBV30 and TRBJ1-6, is SQTIHQWPATLVQPVGSPLSLECTVEGTSNPNLYWYRQAAGRGLQLLFYSVGIGQISSEVPQNLSASRPQDRQFILSSKKLLLSDSGFYLCAWSVKRTHHFGNGTRLTVT.

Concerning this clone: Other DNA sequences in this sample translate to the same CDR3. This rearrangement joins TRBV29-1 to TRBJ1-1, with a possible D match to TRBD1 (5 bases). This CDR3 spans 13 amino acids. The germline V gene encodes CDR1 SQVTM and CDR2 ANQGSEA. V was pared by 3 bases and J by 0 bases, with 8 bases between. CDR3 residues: CSVDQGMNTEAFF. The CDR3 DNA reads TGCAGCGTTGATCAGGGTATGAACACTGAAGCTTTCTTT.

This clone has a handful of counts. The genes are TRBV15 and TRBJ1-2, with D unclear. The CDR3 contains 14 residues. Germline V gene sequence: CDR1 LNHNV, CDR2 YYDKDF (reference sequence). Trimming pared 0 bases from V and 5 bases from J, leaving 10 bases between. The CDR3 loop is CATSRDPSGYGYTF. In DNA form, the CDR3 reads TGTGCCACCAGCAGAGATCCCAGTGGGTATGGCTACACCTTC.

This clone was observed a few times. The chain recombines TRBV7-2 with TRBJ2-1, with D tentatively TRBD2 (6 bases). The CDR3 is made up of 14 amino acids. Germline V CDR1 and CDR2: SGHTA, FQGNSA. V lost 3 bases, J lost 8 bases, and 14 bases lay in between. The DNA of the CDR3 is TGTGCCAGCAGCTTTCTTGGGGGGATCGATGAGCAGTTCTTC. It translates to CASSFLGGIDEQFF.

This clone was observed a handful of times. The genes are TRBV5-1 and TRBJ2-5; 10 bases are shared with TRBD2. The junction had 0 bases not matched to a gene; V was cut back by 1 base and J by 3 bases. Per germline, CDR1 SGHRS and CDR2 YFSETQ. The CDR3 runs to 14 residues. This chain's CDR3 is CASSLTSGKETQYF. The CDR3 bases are TGCGCCAGCAGCTTGACTAGCGGGAAAGAGACCCAGTACTTC. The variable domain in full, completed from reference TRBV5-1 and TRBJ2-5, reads KAGVTQTPRYLIKTRGQQVTLSCSPISGHRSVSWYQQTPGQGLQFLFEYFSETQRNKGNFPGRFSGRQFSNSRSEMNVSTLELGDSALYLCASSLTSGKETQYFGPGTRLLVL.

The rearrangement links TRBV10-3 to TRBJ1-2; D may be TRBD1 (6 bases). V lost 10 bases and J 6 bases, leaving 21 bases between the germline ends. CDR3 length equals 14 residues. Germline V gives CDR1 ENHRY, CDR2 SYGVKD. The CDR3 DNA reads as TGTGCCAGTCAAGATCGATCAGGACAGAATGGCTACACCTTC. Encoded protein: CASQDRSGQNGYTF.

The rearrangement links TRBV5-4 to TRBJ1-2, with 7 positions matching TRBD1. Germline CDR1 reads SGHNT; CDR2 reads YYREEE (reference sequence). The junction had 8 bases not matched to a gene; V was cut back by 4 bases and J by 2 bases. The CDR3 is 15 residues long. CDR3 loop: CASSPSGQLNYGYTF. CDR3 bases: TGTGCCAGCAGCCCCTCGGGACAGTTAAACTATGGCTACACCTTC.